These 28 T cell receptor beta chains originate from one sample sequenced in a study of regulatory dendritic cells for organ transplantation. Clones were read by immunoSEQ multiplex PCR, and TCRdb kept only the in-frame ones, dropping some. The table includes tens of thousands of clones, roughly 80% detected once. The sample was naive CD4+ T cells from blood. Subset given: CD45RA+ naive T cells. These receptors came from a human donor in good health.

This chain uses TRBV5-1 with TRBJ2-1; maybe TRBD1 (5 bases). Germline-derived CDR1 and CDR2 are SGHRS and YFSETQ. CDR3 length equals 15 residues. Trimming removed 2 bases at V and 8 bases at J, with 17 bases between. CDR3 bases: TGCGCCAGCAGCTTTGGGTCAGGGTGGGTGGATGAGCAGTTCTTC. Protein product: CASSFGSGWVDEQFF.

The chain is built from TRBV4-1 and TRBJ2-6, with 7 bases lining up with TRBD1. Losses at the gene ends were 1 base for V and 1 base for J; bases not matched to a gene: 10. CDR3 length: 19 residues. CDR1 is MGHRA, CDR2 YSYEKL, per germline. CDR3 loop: CASSQGVVRGLSGANVLTF. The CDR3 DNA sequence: TGCGCCAGCAGCCAAGGTGTTGTCAGGGGGTTGTCTGGGGCCAACGTCCTGACTTTC.

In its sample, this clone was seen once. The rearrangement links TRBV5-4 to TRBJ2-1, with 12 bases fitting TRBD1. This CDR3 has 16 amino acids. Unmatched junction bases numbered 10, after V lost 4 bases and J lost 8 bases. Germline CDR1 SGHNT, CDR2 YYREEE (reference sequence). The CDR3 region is CASSPPGQGAGDEQFF. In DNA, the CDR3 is TGTGCCAGCAGCCCTCCGGGACAGGGGGCCGGGGATGAGCAGTTCTTC.

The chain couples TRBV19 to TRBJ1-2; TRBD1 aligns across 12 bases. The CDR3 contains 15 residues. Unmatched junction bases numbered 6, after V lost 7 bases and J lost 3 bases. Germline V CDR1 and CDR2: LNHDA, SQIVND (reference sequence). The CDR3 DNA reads TGTGCCAGTACCTCAGGGACAGGGGGCGACTATGGCTACACCTTC. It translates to CASTSGTGGDYGYTF.

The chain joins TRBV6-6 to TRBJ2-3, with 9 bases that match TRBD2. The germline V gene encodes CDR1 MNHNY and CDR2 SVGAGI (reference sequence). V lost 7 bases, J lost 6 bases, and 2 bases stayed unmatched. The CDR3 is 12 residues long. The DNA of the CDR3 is TGTGCCAGCACAGCGGGGGGCGATACGCAGTATTTT. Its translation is CASTAGGDTQYF.

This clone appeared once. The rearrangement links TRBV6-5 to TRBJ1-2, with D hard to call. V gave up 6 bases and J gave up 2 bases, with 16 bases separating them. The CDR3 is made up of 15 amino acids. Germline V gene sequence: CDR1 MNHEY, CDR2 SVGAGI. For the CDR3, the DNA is TGTGCCAGCAGCTCAAGGGCAGGAGGGAACTATGGCTACACCTTC. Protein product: CASSSRAGGNYGYTF.

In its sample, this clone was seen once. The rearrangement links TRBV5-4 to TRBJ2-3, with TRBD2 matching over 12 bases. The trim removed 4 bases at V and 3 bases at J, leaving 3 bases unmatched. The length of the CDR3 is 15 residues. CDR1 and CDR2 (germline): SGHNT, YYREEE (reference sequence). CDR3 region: CASSRGLAGTDTQYF. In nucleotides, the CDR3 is TGTGCCAGCAGCCGTGGACTAGCGGGGACAGATACGCAGTATTTT.

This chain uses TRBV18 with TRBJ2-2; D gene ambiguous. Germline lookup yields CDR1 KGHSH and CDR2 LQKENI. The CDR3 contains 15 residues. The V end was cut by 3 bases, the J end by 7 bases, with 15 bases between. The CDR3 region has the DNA TGTGCCAGCTCACCGGCAGCCGAAGCGAGCGGGGAGCTGTTTTTT. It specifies CASSPAAEASGELFF.

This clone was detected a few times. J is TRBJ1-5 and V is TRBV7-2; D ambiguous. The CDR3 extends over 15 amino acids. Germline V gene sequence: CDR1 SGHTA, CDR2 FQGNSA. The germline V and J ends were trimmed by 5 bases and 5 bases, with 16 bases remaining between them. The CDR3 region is CASSPRPGRDQPQHF. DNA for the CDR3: TGTGCCAGCAGCCCGCGCCCCGGGAGGGATCAGCCCCAGCATTTT.

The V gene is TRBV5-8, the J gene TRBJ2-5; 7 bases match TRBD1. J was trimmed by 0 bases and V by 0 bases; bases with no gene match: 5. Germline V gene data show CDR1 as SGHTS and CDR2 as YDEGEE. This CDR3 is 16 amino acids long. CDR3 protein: CASSLVRGLNQETQYF. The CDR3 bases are TGTGCCAGCAGCTTGGTTAGGGGGCTCAACCAAGAGACCCAGTACTTC.

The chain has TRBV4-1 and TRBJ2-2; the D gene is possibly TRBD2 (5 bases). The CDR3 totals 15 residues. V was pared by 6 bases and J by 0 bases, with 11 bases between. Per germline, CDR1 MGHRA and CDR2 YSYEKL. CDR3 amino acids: CASSRGLANTGELFF. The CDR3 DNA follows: TGCGCCAGCAGTCGCGGACTGGCGAACACCGGGGAGCTGTTTTTT.

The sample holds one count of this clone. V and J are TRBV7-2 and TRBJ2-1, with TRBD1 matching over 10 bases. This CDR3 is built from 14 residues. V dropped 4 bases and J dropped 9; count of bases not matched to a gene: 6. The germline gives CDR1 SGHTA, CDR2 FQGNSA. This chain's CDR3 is CASSWGTGDSEQFF. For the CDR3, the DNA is TGTGCCAGCAGCTGGGGGACAGGGGATTCTGAGCAGTTCTTC.

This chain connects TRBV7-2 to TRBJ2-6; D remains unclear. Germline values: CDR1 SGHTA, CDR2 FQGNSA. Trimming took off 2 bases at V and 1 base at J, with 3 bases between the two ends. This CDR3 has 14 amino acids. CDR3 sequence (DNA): TGTGCCAGCAGCTTACAGTCTGGGGCCAACGTCCTGACTTTC. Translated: CASSLQSGANVLTF.

The CDR3 coding sequence is TGTGCCAGCAGCAGAGGCGGGGGGACCACCTACAATGAGCAGTTCTTC. This codes for CASSRGGGTTYNEQFF. V is TRBV7-9 and J is TRBJ2-1; TRBD2 aligns across 8 bases. J was trimmed by 2 bases and V by 5 bases; bases with no gene match: 8. CDR1 is SEHNR and CDR2 is FQNEAQ in the germline V gene (reference sequence). This CDR3 is 16 amino acids long. Looking up the rest from reference TRBV7-9 and TRBJ2-1 gives the full variable domain: DTGVSQNPRHKITKRGQNVTFRCDPISEHNRLYWYRQTLGQGPEFLTYFQNEAQLEKSRLLSDRFSAERPKGSFSTLEIQRTEQGDSAMYLCASSRGGGTTYNEQFFGPGTRLTVL.

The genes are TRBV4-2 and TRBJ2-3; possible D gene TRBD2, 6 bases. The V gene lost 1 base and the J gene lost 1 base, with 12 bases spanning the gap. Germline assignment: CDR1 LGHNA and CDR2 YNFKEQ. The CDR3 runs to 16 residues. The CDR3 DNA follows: TGTGCCAGCAGCCAAGTTTCGGGGGAGGGCACAGATACGCAGTATTTT. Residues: CASSQVSGEGTDTQYF.

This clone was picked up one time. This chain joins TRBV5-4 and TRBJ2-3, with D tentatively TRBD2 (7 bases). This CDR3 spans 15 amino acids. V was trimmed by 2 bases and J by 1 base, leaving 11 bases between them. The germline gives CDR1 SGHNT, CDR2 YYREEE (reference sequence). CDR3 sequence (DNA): TGTGCCAGCAGCTTTCAAGGGGGGGGCACAGATACGCAGTATTTT. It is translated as CASSFQGGGTDTQYF.

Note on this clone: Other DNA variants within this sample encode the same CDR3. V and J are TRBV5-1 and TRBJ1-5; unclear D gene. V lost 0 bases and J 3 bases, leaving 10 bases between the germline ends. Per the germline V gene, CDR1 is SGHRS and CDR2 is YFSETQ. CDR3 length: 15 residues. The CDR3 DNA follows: TGCGCCAGCAGCTTGGAGGGAGAGGTCAATCAGCCCCAGCATTTT. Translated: CASSLEGEVNQPQHF.

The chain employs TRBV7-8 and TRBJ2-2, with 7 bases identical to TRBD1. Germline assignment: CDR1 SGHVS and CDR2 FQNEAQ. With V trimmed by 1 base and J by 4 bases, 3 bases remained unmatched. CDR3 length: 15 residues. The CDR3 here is CASSLVRGFTGELFF. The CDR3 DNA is TGTGCCAGCAGCTTAGTCAGGGGGTTCACCGGGGAGCTGTTTTTT.

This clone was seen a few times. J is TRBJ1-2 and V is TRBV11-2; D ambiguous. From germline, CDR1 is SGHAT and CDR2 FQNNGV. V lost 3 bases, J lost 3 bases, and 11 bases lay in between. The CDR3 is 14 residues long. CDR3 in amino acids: CASSFEGGDYGYTF. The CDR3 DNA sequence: TGTGCCAGCAGCTTTGAGGGTGGAGACTATGGCTACACCTTC.

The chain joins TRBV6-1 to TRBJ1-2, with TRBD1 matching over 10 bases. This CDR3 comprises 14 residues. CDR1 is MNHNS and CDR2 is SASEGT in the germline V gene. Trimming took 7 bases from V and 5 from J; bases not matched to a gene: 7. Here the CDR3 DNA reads TGTGCCAGCAAGACAGGGGGCCCCTATTATGGCTACACCTTC. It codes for CASKTGGPYYGYTF.

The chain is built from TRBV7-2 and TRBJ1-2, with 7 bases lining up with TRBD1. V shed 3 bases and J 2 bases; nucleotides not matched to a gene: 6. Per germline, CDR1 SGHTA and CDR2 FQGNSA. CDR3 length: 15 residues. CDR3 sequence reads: CASSFVDRINYGYTF. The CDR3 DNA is TGTGCCAGCAGCTTTGTGGACAGGATAAACTATGGCTACACCTTC.

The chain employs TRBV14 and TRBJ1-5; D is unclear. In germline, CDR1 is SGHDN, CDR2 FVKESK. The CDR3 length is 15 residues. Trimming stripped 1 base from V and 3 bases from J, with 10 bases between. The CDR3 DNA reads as TGTGCCAGCAGCCAAGGAGGAAGTTACAATCAGCCCCAGCATTTT. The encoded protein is CASSQGGSYNQPQHF.

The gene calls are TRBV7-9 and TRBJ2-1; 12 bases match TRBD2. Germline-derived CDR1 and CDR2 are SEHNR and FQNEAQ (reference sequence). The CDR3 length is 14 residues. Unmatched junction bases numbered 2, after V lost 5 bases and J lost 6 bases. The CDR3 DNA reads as TGTGCCAGCAGCCGGGGACTAGCGGGCAATGAGCAGTTCTTC. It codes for CASSRGLAGNEQFF.

This CDR3 is CASSKGRGRKGYEQYF. The CDR3 DNA follows: TGTGCCAGCAGCAAAGGAAGGGGGCGCAAAGGATACGAGCAGTACTTC. V usage is TRBV21-1 and J usage is TRBJ2-7; no check of the table's D call, TRBD1, against the DNA was made. TRBV21-1 is a known pseudogene. This CDR3 spans 16 amino acids.

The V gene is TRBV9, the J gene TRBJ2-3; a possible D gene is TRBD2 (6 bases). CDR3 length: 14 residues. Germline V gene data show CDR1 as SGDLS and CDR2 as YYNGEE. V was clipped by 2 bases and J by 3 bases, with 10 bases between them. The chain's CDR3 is CASSVTGVTDTQYF. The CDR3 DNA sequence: TGTGCCAGCAGCGTCACGGGGGTAACAGATACGCAGTATTTT. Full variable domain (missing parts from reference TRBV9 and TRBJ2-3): DSGVTQTPKHLITATGQRVTLRCSPRSGDLSVYWYQQSLDQGLQFLIQYYNGEERAKGNILERFSAQQFPDLHSELNLSSLELGDSALYFCASSVTGVTDTQYFGPGTRLTVL.

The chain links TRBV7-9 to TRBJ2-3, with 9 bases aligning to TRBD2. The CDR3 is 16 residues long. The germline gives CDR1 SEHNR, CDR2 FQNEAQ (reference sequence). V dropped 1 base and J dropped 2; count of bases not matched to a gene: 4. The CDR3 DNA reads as TGTGCCAGCAGCTTAGTTCTAGCGGGGCCCACAGATACGCAGTATTTT. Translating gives CASSLVLAGPTDTQYF.

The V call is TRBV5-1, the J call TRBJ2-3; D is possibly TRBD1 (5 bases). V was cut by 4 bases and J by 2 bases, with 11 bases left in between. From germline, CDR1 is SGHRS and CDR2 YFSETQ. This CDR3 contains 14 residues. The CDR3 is CASSPDSPTDTQYF. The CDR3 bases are TGCGCCAGCAGCCCCGACAGTCCCACAGATACGCAGTATTTT.

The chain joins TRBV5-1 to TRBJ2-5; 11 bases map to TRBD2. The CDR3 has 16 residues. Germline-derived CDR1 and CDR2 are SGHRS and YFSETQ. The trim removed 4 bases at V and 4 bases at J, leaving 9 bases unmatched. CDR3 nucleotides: TGCGCCAGCAGCCCGATAGCGGGGGGGCAGGGAGAGACCCAGTACTTC. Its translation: CASSPIAGGQGETQYF.